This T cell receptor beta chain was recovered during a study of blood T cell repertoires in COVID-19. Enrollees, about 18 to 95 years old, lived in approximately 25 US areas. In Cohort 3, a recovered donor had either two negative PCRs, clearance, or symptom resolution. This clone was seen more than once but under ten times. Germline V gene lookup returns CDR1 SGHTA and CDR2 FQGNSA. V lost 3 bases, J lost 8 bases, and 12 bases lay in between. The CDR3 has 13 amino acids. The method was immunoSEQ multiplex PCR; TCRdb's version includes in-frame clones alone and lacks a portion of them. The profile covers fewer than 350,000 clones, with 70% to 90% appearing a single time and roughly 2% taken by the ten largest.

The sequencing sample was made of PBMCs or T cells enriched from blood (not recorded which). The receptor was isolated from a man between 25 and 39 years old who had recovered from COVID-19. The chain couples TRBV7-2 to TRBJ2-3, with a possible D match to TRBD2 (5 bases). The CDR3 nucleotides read TGTGCCAGCAGCTTCGGGGAAGGAATTACGCAGTATTTT. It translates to CASSFGEGITQYF.